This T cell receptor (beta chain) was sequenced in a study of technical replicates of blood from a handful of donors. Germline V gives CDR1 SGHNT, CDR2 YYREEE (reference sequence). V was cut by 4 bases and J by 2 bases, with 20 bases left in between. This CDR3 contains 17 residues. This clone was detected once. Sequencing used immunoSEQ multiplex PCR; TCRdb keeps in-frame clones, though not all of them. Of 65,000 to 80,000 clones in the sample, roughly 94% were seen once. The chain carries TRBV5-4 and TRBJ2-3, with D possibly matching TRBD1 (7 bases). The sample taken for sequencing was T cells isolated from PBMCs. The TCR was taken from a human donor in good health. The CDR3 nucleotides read TGTGCCAGCAGCGTGGGCGGGACAGCCCTTTTCACAGATACGCAGTATTTT. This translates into CASSVGGTALFTDTQYF.